What follows are 27 T cell receptor beta chains derived from one specimen sequenced in a study of metastatic and nonmetastatic thyroid tumors. TCRdb re-clonotyped the PCR reads through MiXCR. Of about 40,000 clones in the sample, approximately 13% are singletons; the top ten hold over 7.5%. None of the patients had undergone any treatment ahead of thyroid surgery. Sequences were obtained from blood. The receptors were gathered from a female donor with papillary thyroid cancer or a benign thyroid nodule (not recorded which). Some clones in this sample may be carry-over from other donors' samples.

This clone occurred many times. The CDR3 protein is CASSLWDRGAQYF. The CDR3 DNA reads as TGCGCCAGCAGCTTGTGGGACAGGGGGGCCCAGTACTTC. The genes are TRBV5-1 and TRBJ2-5; 11 bases agree with TRBD1. The V gene's germline CDR1 is SGHRS and CDR2 YFSETQ. This CDR3 region has 13 residues. Losses at the gene ends were 1 base for V and 9 bases for J; bases not matched to a gene: 2.

Details on this clone: This may stem from a read error, because a much larger clone lies one nucleotide away. Likely a read error: the CDR3 ends without its conserved phenylalanine or tryptophan. The chain recombines TRBV20-1 with TRBJ2-1; TRBD2 aligns across 16 bases. The CDR3 is made up of 13 amino acids. Germline CDR1 is DFQATT and CDR2 is SNEGSKA (reference sequence). Trimming removed 6 bases from V and 10 bases from J; junction bases left unmatched: 3. Here the CDR3 DNA reads TGCAGTGCGGGACTAGCGGGAGGGAGGGAGCAGTTCTCC. Amino acid sequence: CSAGLAGGREQFS.

Ten or more counts support this clone. The chain carries TRBV19 and TRBJ1-5, with D perhaps TRBD1 (5 bases). The CDR3 loop spans 15 amino acids. Trimming shortened V by 6 bases and J by 1 base, and 13 bases separated the two germline ends. Germline values: CDR1 LNHDA, CDR2 SQIVND (reference sequence). The CDR3 bases are TGTGCCAGTAGAAGCGGGGGGAGAAGCAATCAGCCCCAGCATTTT. This encodes CASRSGGRSNQPQHF. Full variable domain (rest looked up from reference TRBV19 and TRBJ1-5): DGGITQSPKYLFRKEGQNVTLSCEQNLNHDAMYWYRQDPGQGLRLIYYSQIVNDFQKGDIAEGYSVSREKKESFPLTVTSAQKNPTAFYLCASRSGGRSNQPQHFGDGTRLSIL.

The sample holds many counts of this clone. The chain has TRBV7-9 and TRBJ2-1; D uncertain. CDR3 length: 15 amino acids. The germline V and J ends were trimmed by 7 bases and 4 bases, with 17 bases remaining between them. The germline gives CDR1 SEHNR, CDR2 FQNEAQ (reference sequence). The CDR3 region has the DNA TGTGCCAGCAAGGTTGAAGGGTTGGGGTACAATGAGCAGTTCTTC. As protein: CASKVEGLGYNEQFF.

The CDR3 DNA follows: TGCAGTGCTAGAGAAACGGGCGACTATGGCTACACCTTC. Its translation is CSARETGDYGYTF. The chain combines TRBV20-1 with TRBJ1-2; D remains ambiguous. CDR3 size: 13 residues. Germline V gives CDR1 DFQATT, CDR2 SNEGSKA (reference sequence). The V and J ends lost 0 bases and 3 bases respectively, with 8 bases between them.

The table lists this clone with a few counts. Since a much larger clone is just one base distant, this may be a read error. The chain employs TRBV15 and TRBJ2-1; 7 nucleotides agree with TRBD1. The length of the CDR3 is 16 residues. Per the germline V gene, CDR1 is LNHNV and CDR2 is YYDKDF (reference sequence). Trimming at V came to 3 bases and at J to 9 bases, leaving 14 bases not matched to a gene. Here the CDR3 DNA reads TGTGCCACCAGCAGGAACGACAGGGCCAAACACAGTGAGCAGTTCTTC. This encodes CATSRNDRAKHSEQFF.

In its sample, this clone was seen many times. The V call is TRBV20-1, the J call TRBJ2-7, with TRBD1 identical over 7 bases. Unmatched junction bases numbered 8, after V lost 5 bases and J lost 4 bases. Germline assignment: CDR1 DFQATT and CDR2 SNEGSKA (reference sequence). The CDR3 loop spans 13 amino acids. Written as DNA, the CDR3 is TGCAGTGCTTTTATGGGACAGACTTACGAGCAGTACTTC. Translating gives CSAFMGQTYEQYF.

This clone was recorded at least ten times. The chain employs TRBV28 and TRBJ1-5, with 8 bases matching TRBD1. V shed 4 bases, J shed 6 bases, and the junction held 11 bases outside the gene matches. The CDR3 consists of 16 residues. The V gene's germline CDR1 is MDHEN and CDR2 SYDVKM. The CDR3 reads CASSSPDRAETQPQHF. The CDR3 DNA sequence: TGTGCCAGCAGTTCTCCGGACAGGGCTGAGACTCAGCCCCAGCATTTT.

This clone appeared many times. The CDR3 loop reads CASSLRRSGGGGYTF. DNA for the CDR3: TGTGCCAGCAGCTTGCGGCGAAGTGGAGGGGGAGGCTACACCTTC. V usage is TRBV5-6 and J usage is TRBJ1-2, with a weak D call TRBD1 (6 bases). Germline-derived CDR1 and CDR2 are SGHDT and YYEEEE. The V end was cut by 1 base, the J end by 8 bases, with 18 bases between. This CDR3 comprises 15 residues.

This chain connects TRBV20-1 to TRBJ1-5, with D unresolved. Germline values: CDR1 DFQATT, CDR2 SNEGSKA (reference sequence). Trimming pared 7 bases from V and 5 bases from J, leaving 12 bases between. The CDR3 is 12 amino acids. CDR3: CSGSVGDQPQHF. The CDR3 DNA follows: TGCAGTGGTTCGGTCGGGGATCAGCCCCAGCATTTT.

This clone came up many times. The chain carries TRBV7-2 and TRBJ1-3; D is undetermined. This CDR3 spans 15 amino acids. Germline CDR1 and CDR2: SGHTA and FQGNSA. Trimming removed 2 bases at V and 0 bases at J, with 8 bases between. CDR3 nucleotide sequence: TGTGCCAGCAGCTTAAGTCAGATCTCTGGAAACACCATATATTTT. Translation gives CASSLSQISGNTIYF.

In this sample, this clone turned up many times. The chain couples TRBV20-1 to TRBJ2-7, with D perhaps given as TRBD1 or TRBD2 (5 bases each). CDR1 is DFQATT, CDR2 SNEGSKA, per germline (reference sequence). Trimming left V 5 bases short and J 1 base short, with 12 bases between. There are 13 residues in the CDR3. In DNA form, the CDR3 reads TGCAGTGCTCCTACGGGGCTATCCTACGAGCAGTACTTC. Translated, it gives CSAPTGLSYEQYF.

This clone was counted ten times or more. The chain has TRBV28 and TRBJ2-1; D is possibly TRBD1 (8 bases). Germline V gene data show CDR1 as MDHEN and CDR2 as SYDVKM. The CDR3 loop spans 15 amino acids. V was cut by 7 bases and J by 7 bases, with 20 bases left in between. CDR3 protein: CASTLLGQGGNEQFF. For the CDR3, the DNA is TGTGCCAGCACCCTCTTAGGACAGGGAGGGAATGAGCAGTTCTTC.

This clone was picked up many times. The chain employs TRBV3-1 and TRBJ1-1; 8 positions match TRBD1. This CDR3 region has 13 residues. Germline loops: CDR1 LGHDT, CDR2 YNNKEL (reference sequence). V lost 5 bases to trimming and J lost 4 bases; unmatched junction nucleotides: 3. CDR3 DNA: TGTGCCAGCAGCAGAGGGACAGGCACTGAAGCTTTCTTT. It is translated as CASSRGTGTEAFF.

J is TRBJ1-2 and V is TRBV7-2; possibly TRBD1 for D (5 bases). The CDR3 has 14 amino acids. Trimming shortened V by 1 base and J by 4 bases, and 10 bases separated the two germline ends. The V gene's germline CDR1 is SGHTA and CDR2 FQGNSA. DNA of the CDR3: TGTGCCAGCAGCTTAGGGGGCAGTTCCTATGGCTACACCTTC. This encodes CASSLGGSSYGYTF.

This clone was observed many times. The chain joins TRBV27 to TRBJ1-1, with 7 positions matching TRBD1. Losses at the gene ends were 6 bases for V and 0 bases for J; bases not matched to a gene: 13. There are 17 residues in the CDR3. Germline CDR1 MNHEY, CDR2 SMNVEV (reference sequence). CDR3 sequence reads: CASRPRDRPTVNTEAFF. In DNA, the CDR3 is TGTGCCAGCAGGCCCAGGGACAGACCCACGGTGAACACTGAAGCTTTCTTT.

The table lists this clone with a few counts. The chain couples TRBV12-3 or TRBV12-4 to TRBJ2-3; D unresolved. Trimming left V 3 bases short and J 0 bases short, with 10 bases between. The CDR3 spans 15 residues. The CDR3 loop reads CASSLQATSTDTQYF. CDR3 coding DNA: TGTGCCAGCAGTTTGCAGGCCACTAGCACAGATACGCAGTATTTT.

The chain combines TRBV3-1 with TRBJ2-7; 7 nucleotides agree with TRBD2. This CDR3 is built from 13 residues. Germline assignment: CDR1 LGHDT and CDR2 YNNKEL (reference sequence). The trim removed 3 bases at V and 3 bases at J, leaving 2 bases unmatched. CDR3 bases: TGTGCCAGCAGCCATGGCGGGAGCTACGAGCAGTACTTC. Protein sequence: CASSHGGSYEQYF.

This clone has at least ten counts. The V and J genes are TRBV19 and TRBJ1-1; no definite D call. Trimming removed 5 bases from V and 7 bases from J, with 23 bases in between. The length of the CDR3 is 16 residues. Germline CDR1 and CDR2: LNHDA and SQIVND (reference sequence). The CDR3 loop is CASSRARTQASGEAFF. Here the CDR3 DNA reads TGTGCCAGTAGTCGGGCACGCACTCAGGCCTCCGGTGAAGCTTTCTTT.

This sequence joins TRBV15 and TRBJ2-7, with TRBD2 matching over 7 bases. J was trimmed by 2 bases and V by 6 bases; bases with no gene match: 4. Germline-derived CDR1 and CDR2 are LNHNV and YYDKDF (reference sequence). The CDR3 has 13 residues. This CDR3 reads CATSMSGTYEQYF. The CDR3 region has the DNA TGTGCCACCAGTATGAGCGGGACCTACGAGCAGTACTTC.

This clone was seen at least ten times. The chain uses TRBV12-3 or TRBV12-4 and TRBJ2-3; 7 nucleotides align to TRBD2. The CDR3 is made up of 19 amino acids. Trimming took 2 bases from V and 0 from J; bases not matched to a gene: 14. CDR3 protein: CASSLRRFEAGASTDTQYF. CDR3 in DNA: TGTGCCAGCAGTTTAAGGCGGTTCGAGGCGGGAGCTAGCACAGATACGCAGTATTTT.

This clone was counted ten times or more. The J gene is TRBJ1-5, the V gene TRBV6-1, with TRBD1 matching over 7 bases. Looked up from germline, CDR1 is MNHNS and CDR2 is SASEGT. The CDR3 sequence is 16 residues long. Unmatched junction bases numbered 13, after V lost 7 bases and J lost 4 bases. The CDR3: CASNGRLGGRNQPQHF. Here the CDR3 DNA reads TGTGCCAGCAACGGACGATTAGGGGGCAGAAATCAGCCCCAGCATTTT.

This clone was found many times. V and J are TRBV15 and TRBJ2-7; 11 bases are a match to TRBD2. The ends lost 1 base at V and 5 bases at J; junction bases unmatched: 1. CDR1 LNHNV and CDR2 YYDKDF come from the germline V gene (reference sequence). The length of the CDR3 is 14 residues. CDR3 region: CATSRGLAGNEQYF. In nucleotides, the CDR3 is TGTGCCACCAGCAGAGGACTAGCGGGAAACGAGCAGTACTTC.

This clone has a count of ten or more. The chain has TRBV29-1 and TRBJ2-7; D is unresolved. Germline CDR1 reads SQVTM; CDR2 reads ANQGSEA. This CDR3 has 11 amino acids. V lost 0 bases to trimming and J lost 4 bases, with 4 bases between them. The CDR3 sequence is CSVEEGYEQYF. The CDR3 DNA is TGCAGCGTTGAAGAGGGGTACGAGCAGTACTTC.

For this clone: This may be a read error, as it is one base from a much larger clone. The chain is built from TRBV12-5 and TRBJ2-5; D remains unclear. CDR1 is LGHNT, CDR2 FRNRAP, per germline. The CDR3 has 14 residues. CDR3 sequence reads: CASGLVTTQDTQYF. CDR3 nucleotide sequence: TGTGCTAGTGGTTTGGTCACAACTCAAGATACCCAGTACTTC.

This clone has only a few counts. A much larger clone sits a single nucleotide away, making a read error possible. Other DNA sequences in this sample translate to the same CDR3. The chain has TRBV10-3 and TRBJ2-1; the match to TRBD2 covers 10 bases. Unmatched junction bases numbered 4, after V lost 2 bases and J lost 6 bases. The CDR3 extends over 15 amino acids. Germline V CDR1 and CDR2: ENHRY, SYGVKD. The CDR3 region is CAISEGLAACNEQFF. CDR3 DNA: TGTGCCATCAGTGAGGGACTAGCGGCCTGCAATGAGCAGTTCTTC.

In the case of this clone: A much larger clone lies one base from this, so it may be a read error. This is likely a read error, given that the CDR3 carries no conserved phenylalanine or tryptophan at its end. The genes are TRBV4-2 and TRBJ2-2; D call uncertain. The V gene lost 0 bases and the J gene lost 5 bases, with 10 bases spanning the gap. CDR3 size: 15 residues. From germline, CDR1 is LGHNA and CDR2 YNFKEQ. CDR3 in DNA: TGTGCCAGCAGCCAAGATCATGGCAGTACCGGGGAGCTGTTTCTT. Protein: CASSQDHGSTGELFL.